The 24 T cell receptor beta chains reported below all come from one sample, sequenced in a study of beta chain features in type 1 diabetes. Of the isolated RNA, all was reverse transcribed, and so the sequenced material was expressed TCRB transcripts. Some clones are missing from TCRdb's copy, which holds only in-frame ones; the method was immunoSEQ multiplex PCR. The sample shows roughly 180,000 clones, 7.8% of them seen only once. Whole-study results and caveats: All four CD4+ subsets of Type 1 diabetes patients contained TCRB CDR3s that were moderately but significantly shorter.

Which antigens these TCRs recognize remains unknown. Sequencing was performed on central memory CD4+ T cells from blood. Source of these receptors: a woman aged 40 to 50 with type 1 diabetes.

The chain carries TRBV4-3 and TRBJ1-1; no definite D call. V was trimmed by 3 bases and J by 4 bases, leaving 9 bases between them. Germline-derived CDR1 and CDR2 are LGHNA and YSLEER. The CDR3 contains 13 residues. DNA for the CDR3: TGCGCCAGCAGCCAGATAGAGGGCACTGAAGCTTTCTTT. Protein: CASSQIEGTEAFF.

In its sample, this clone was seen a few times. The rearrangement joins TRBV30 to TRBJ1-2, with D uncertain. V lost 2 bases to trimming and J lost 0 bases, with 10 bases between them. The CDR3 sequence is 14 residues long. The germline gives CDR1 GTSNPN, CDR2 SVGIG (reference sequence). CDR3: CAWSTTVANYGYTF. CDR3 nucleotide sequence: TGTGCCTGGAGTACGACTGTAGCTAACTATGGCTACACCTTC.

A few counts support this clone. This sequence joins TRBV7-3 and TRBJ2-3; D might be TRBD2 (5 bases). This CDR3 spans 15 amino acids. Per the germline V gene, CDR1 is SGHTA and CDR2 is FQGTGA. With 3 bases removed from V and 6 bases from J, the gap between germline ends came to 16 bases. The CDR3 loop reads CASSFSGSQRDTQYF. The CDR3 region has the DNA TGTGCCAGCAGCTTCTCGGGGTCGCAGCGGGATACGCAGTATTTT.

This clone was counted a few times. This chain links TRBV29-1 with TRBJ1-5; D is possibly TRBD1 (6 bases). Germline lookup yields CDR1 SQVTM and CDR2 ANQGSEA. This CDR3 contains 12 residues. V lost 4 bases and J lost 11, with 15 bases in between. The CDR3 nucleotides are TGCAGCGTTGGGGAACAGGGAGTGTCCCAGCATTTT. It is translated as CSVGEQGVSQHF.

DNA of the CDR3: TGTGCCAGCAGTTTAGAGTACAGGGGTCGTTCTCCTGGGGAGCTGTTTTTT. Its protein product is CASSLEYRGRSPGELFF. This chain connects TRBV28 to TRBJ2-2, with 7 bases fitting TRBD1. The CDR3 covers 17 residues. V lost 2 bases to trimming and J lost 8 bases; unmatched junction nucleotides: 14. The germline CDR1 and CDR2 sequences are MDHEN and SYDVKM.

This clone was recorded many times. The chain combines TRBV9 with TRBJ2-6; TRBD1 might be the D (6 bases). Germline CDR1 is SGDLS and CDR2 is YYNGEE. V was trimmed by 3 bases and J by 2 bases, leaving 9 bases between them. This CDR3 is built from 15 residues. The CDR3 bases are TGTGCCAGCAGCGGAACAGGGCCTGGGGCCAACGTCCTGACTTTC. Translation gives CASSGTGPGANVLTF. Full variable domain (outside the CDR3, taken from reference TRBV9 and TRBJ2-6): DSGVTQTPKHLITATGQRVTLRCSPRSGDLSVYWYQQSLDQGLQFLIQYYNGEERAKGNILERFSAQQFPDLHSELNLSSLELGDSALYFCASSGTGPGANVLTFGAGSRLTVL.

The chain recombines TRBV10-3 with TRBJ2-3; 9 bases line up with TRBD2. Germline CDR1 is ENHRY and CDR2 is SYGVKD. The V and J ends lost 4 bases and 5 bases, in that order; junction bases with no gene match: 4. The CDR3 is 14 amino acids. CDR3 sequence (DNA): TGTGCCATCAGTGGTGCGGGAGGGGAAGATACGCAGTATTTT. Its translation: CAISGAGGEDTQYF.

In its sample, this clone was seen many times. This chain links TRBV7-9 with TRBJ1-1, with a weak D call TRBD1 (5 bases). The CDR3 is 13 residues long. From germline, CDR1 is SEHNR and CDR2 FQNEAQ (reference sequence). The V gene lost 4 bases and the J gene lost 1 base, with 7 bases spanning the gap. CDR3 protein: CASSSQGNTEAFF. The CDR3 DNA is TGTGCCAGCAGCTCCCAGGGGAACACTGAAGCTTTCTTT.

A word on this clone: The same CDR3 is also encoded by other DNA sequences in this sample. The V and J genes are TRBV28 and TRBJ2-7; no reliable D call. The CDR3 loop spans 10 amino acids. The ends were cut back, 5 bases at V and 3 bases at J, with 2 bases in the middle. Germline values: CDR1 MDHEN, CDR2 SYDVKM. Here the CDR3 reads CASSHYEQYF. The CDR3 region has the DNA TGTGCCAGCAGTCACTACGAGCAGTACTTC.

This clone has only a few counts. The rearrangement links TRBV27 to TRBJ2-3; weak D call: TRBD1 (6 bases). This CDR3 contains 13 residues. Germline V gives CDR1 MNHEY, CDR2 SMNVEV (reference sequence). Trimming pared 8 bases from V and 2 bases from J, leaving 11 bases between. Here the CDR3 DNA reads TGTGCCAGCGGGGGCTTTAACACAGATACGCAGTATTTT. This sequence encodes CASGGFNTDTQYF.

V usage is TRBV2 and J usage is TRBJ1-5; TRBD1 is a possible D gene (5 bases). Germline V gives CDR1 SNHLY, CDR2 FYNNEI. The ends were cut back, 7 bases at V and 0 bases at J, with 10 bases in the middle. This CDR3 contains 14 residues. CDR3 residues: CASKPRDSNQPQHF. The CDR3 bases are TGTGCCAGCAAGCCCAGGGATAGCAATCAGCCCCAGCATTTT.

This clone was counted only a few times. This chain connects TRBV19 to TRBJ2-2, with TRBD2 matching over 7 bases. The CDR3 contains 14 residues. Germline values: CDR1 LNHDA, CDR2 SQIVND (reference sequence). The V gene end was trimmed by 10 bases and the J gene end by 3 bases; junction bases not matched to a gene: 8. This CDR3 is CATKRGPHTGELFF. The CDR3 DNA sequence: TGTGCCACTAAGCGGGGTCCTCACACCGGGGAGCTGTTTTTT.

This clone was detected only a few times. The chain combines TRBV5-6 with TRBJ1-4; D remains unclear. The V gene lost 2 bases and the J gene lost 8 bases, with 10 bases spanning the gap. Per the germline V gene, CDR1 is SGHDT and CDR2 is YYEEEE. This CDR3 has 13 residues. The CDR3 here is CASSFSGGEKLFF. CDR3 in DNA: TGTGCCAGCAGCTTTTCAGGCGGGGAAAAACTGTTTTTT.

V usage is TRBV29-1 and J usage is TRBJ1-1, with TRBD1 identical over 10 bases. Germline CDR1 and CDR2: SQVTM and ANQGSEA. The CDR3 spans 13 residues. Trimming at V came to 5 bases and at J to 5 bases, leaving 5 bases not matched to a gene. The CDR3 spells CSVRTGGRTEAFF. The CDR3 nucleotides are TGCAGCGTTAGGACAGGGGGTAGAACTGAAGCTTTCTTT. The whole variable domain, remainder taken from reference TRBV29-1 and TRBJ1-1, is SAVISQKPSRDICQRGTSLTIQCQVDSQVTMMFWYRQQPGQSLTLIATANQGSEATYESGFVIDKFPISRPNLTFSTLTVSNMSPEDSSIYLCSVRTGGRTEAFFGQGTRLTVV.

V is TRBV18 and J is TRBJ2-2, with D perhaps matching TRBD1 (6 bases). The CDR3 is made up of 15 amino acids. Germline V gene lookup returns CDR1 KGHSH and CDR2 LQKENI. V shed 3 bases and J shed 4 bases, with 12 bases lying between them. In DNA form, the CDR3 reads TGTGCCAGCTCACCGATGACAGGAAGCACCGGGGAGCTGTTTTTT. Translation: CASSPMTGSTGELFF.

This chain joins TRBV5-1 and TRBJ2-1; 8 nucleotides line up with TRBD2. V dropped 7 bases and J dropped 2; count of bases not matched to a gene: 8. The CDR3 length is 15 residues. CDR1 is SGHRS and CDR2 is YFSETQ in the germline V gene. CDR3 DNA: TGCGCCAGCGGCGGGCCTAGCGGGCCCTACAATGAGCAGTTCTTC. Translation gives CASGGPSGPYNEQFF.

The J gene is TRBJ2-7, the V gene TRBV6-5, with TRBD1 identical over 9 bases. The CDR3 totals 14 residues. V was clipped by 2 bases and J by 4 bases; unmatched bases: 3. Germline V gene lookup returns CDR1 MNHEY and CDR2 SVGAGI. The CDR3 DNA follows: TGTGCCAGCAGTTACGGGACAGGGCGGTACGAGCAGTACTTC. It is translated as CASSYGTGRYEQYF.

The table lists this clone with a few counts. CDR3: CASSGRDGASGRANIQYF. CDR3 in DNA: TGTGCCAGCAGCGGGCGAGACGGGGCTAGCGGGAGGGCTAACATTCAGTACTTC. V is TRBV5-4 and J is TRBJ2-4, with TRBD2 identical over 12 bases. The CDR3 consists of 18 residues. V lost 4 bases to trimming and J lost 7 bases; unmatched junction nucleotides: 15. Germline V gene sequence: CDR1 SGHNT, CDR2 YYREEE (reference sequence).

In this sample, this clone turned up a few times. The CDR3 region has the DNA TGTGCCAGCTGCCCTACAGGTCCGGGGACCCAGTACTTC. Its protein is CASCPTGPGTQYF. This chain joins TRBV11-2 and TRBJ2-5, with D perhaps matching TRBD1 (5 bases). The V gene's germline CDR1 is SGHAT and CDR2 FQNNGV. The CDR3 totals 13 residues. The V gene lost 8 bases and the J gene lost 7 bases, with 17 bases spanning the gap. The complete variable domain, with remaining parts taken from reference TRBV11-2 and TRBJ2-5, reads EAGVAQSPRYKIIEKRQSVAFWCNPISGHATLYWYQQILGQGPKLLIQFQNNGVVDDSQLPKDRFSAERLKGVDSTLKIQPAKLEDSAVYLCASCPTGPGTQYFGPGTRLLVL.

This chain joins TRBV2 and TRBJ1-5, with D possibly being TRBD1 (5 bases). CDR3 length: 14 residues. The germline V gene encodes CDR1 SNHLY and CDR2 FYNNEI. V was cut by 2 bases and J by 7 bases, with 12 bases left in between. The CDR3 here is CASSEQGARQPQHF. CDR3 DNA: TGTGCCAGCAGTGAACAAGGGGCGAGGCAGCCCCAGCATTTT.

The V call is TRBV6-5, the J call TRBJ2-7; 8 bases are a match to TRBD2. Germline values: CDR1 MNHEY, CDR2 SVGAGI. The CDR3 has 14 amino acids. J lost 2 bases, V lost 8 bases, and 8 bases had no gene match. DNA for the CDR3: TGTGCCAGCCGGTACAATAGCGGGGCCTACGAGCAGTACTTC. Translated, it gives CASRYNSGAYEQYF.

The rearrangement uses TRBV27 and TRBJ2-7; 8 bases fit TRBD2. From germline, CDR1 is MNHEY and CDR2 SMNVEV (reference sequence). Losses at the gene ends were 5 bases for V and 3 bases for J; bases not matched to a gene: 6. The CDR3 is 14 amino acids. The DNA of the CDR3 is TGTGCCAGCAGTCCTACCACTAGCGGCTACGAGCAGTACTTC. Translating it yields CASSPTTSGYEQYF.

The genes are TRBV4-1 and TRBJ2-7; weak D call: TRBD2 (6 bases). The CDR3 totals 18 residues. CDR1 and CDR2 from the germline V gene are MGHRA and YSYEKL. Between the trimmed V and J ends, which lost 0 bases and 2 bases, there was a span of 20 bases. Written as DNA, the CDR3 is TGCGCCAGCAGCCAAGATGGGACTGCGAGGGGACCCCCCTACGAGCAGTACTTC. This encodes CASSQDGTARGPPYEQYF.

The genes are TRBV4-2 and TRBJ2-2; D uncertain. The CDR3 contains 14 residues. V was clipped by 5 bases and J by 3 bases, with 10 bases between them. The germline V gene has CDR1 LGHNA and CDR2 YNFKEQ. CDR3 DNA sequence: TGTGCCAGCAGCTTGGCCCCCTACACCGGGGAGCTGTTTTTT. Protein: CASSLAPYTGELFF.